The 8 T cell receptor beta chains presented below share a single source sample, sequenced in a study of T cells in tuberculosis. Libraries were prepared by immunoSEQ multiplex PCR; TCRdb keeps only in-frame clonotypes and omits some of them. This sample carries fewer than 40,000 clones, just under 97% of them seen once, and the ten largest clones take 2.4%. Source material: PBMCs. Every receptor here comes from a donor aged 10 to 29 with latent tuberculosis or without tuberculosis infection.

This chain uses TRBV6-1 with TRBJ1-3, with D hard to call. Germline CDR1 MNHNS, CDR2 SASEGT. Trimming left V 2 bases short and J 7 bases short, with 6 bases between. The CDR3 runs to 12 residues. CDR3 DNA sequence: TGTGCCAGCAGTGAAACGGGGAACACCATATATTTT. Amino acid sequence: CASSETGNTIYF.

V is TRBV6-6 and J is TRBJ1-5; D might be TRBD1 (6 bases). Looked up from germline, CDR1 is MNHNY and CDR2 is SVGAGI (reference sequence). CDR3 length: 13 residues. V lost 4 bases to trimming and J lost 4 bases, with 8 bases between them. CDR3 nucleotides: TGTGCCAGCAGTTCGCAGGGGAATCAGCCCCAGCATTTT. Its translation: CASSSQGNQPQHF.

This clone was detected only once. This chain uses TRBV27 with TRBJ1-2, with unresolved D. This CDR3 is built from 11 residues. The germline V and J ends were trimmed by 6 bases and 7 bases, with 9 bases remaining between them. The germline gives CDR1 MNHEY, CDR2 SMNVEV (reference sequence). Here the CDR3 DNA reads TGTGCCAGCAGGGAGGGTTTTGGCTACACCTTC. Its translation: CASREGFGYTF.

This clone has a single count. The chain carries TRBV6-5 and TRBJ2-2, with 10 bases lining up with TRBD2. The CDR3 consists of 15 residues. The V and J ends lost 2 bases and 6 bases, in that order; junction bases with no gene match: 3. CDR1 MNHEY and CDR2 SVGAGI come from the germline V gene. CDR3 amino acids: CASSYGLAGAGELFF. Here the CDR3 DNA reads TGTGCCAGCAGTTACGGGCTAGCGGGAGCCGGGGAGCTGTTTTTT.

The V and J genes are TRBV6-1 and TRBJ1-4, with a tentative D call TRBD1 (6 bases). The CDR3 loop spans 13 amino acids. Germline V gene lookup returns CDR1 MNHNS and CDR2 SASEGT. Trimming left V 8 bases short and J 8 bases short, with 15 bases between. The CDR3 coding sequence is TGTGCCAGCGCACAGGGCGGAGGAGAAAAACTGTTTTTT. Translated: CASAQGGGEKLFF.

This chain links TRBV6-1 with TRBJ2-3; 7 nucleotides match TRBD1. This CDR3 spans 14 amino acids. Per the germline V gene, CDR1 is MNHNS and CDR2 is SASEGT. Unmatched junction bases numbered 0, after V lost 2 bases and J lost 1 base. The CDR3 is CASSERGRTDTQYF. CDR3 DNA: TGTGCCAGCAGTGAAAGGGGGCGCACAGATACGCAGTATTTT.

J is TRBJ1-1 and V is TRBV16; a possible D gene is TRBD1 (5 bases). This CDR3 region has 18 residues. The germline CDR1 and CDR2 sequences are KGHSY and FQNENV. Trimming took off 4 bases at V and 6 bases at J, with 27 bases between the two ends. CDR3 amino acids: CASSPPVRDGGSDAEAFF. The CDR3 nucleotides are TGTGCCAGCAGCCCCCCCGTTCGGGACGGGGGGTCGGATGCTGAAGCTTTCTTT.

The chain links TRBV6-5 to TRBJ2-7; maybe TRBD2 (6 bases). V was clipped by 0 bases and J by 6 bases, with 9 bases between them. This CDR3 is 13 amino acids long. The germline V gene encodes CDR1 MNHEY and CDR2 SVGAGI. The CDR3 here is CASSYSLAGEQYF. As DNA, the CDR3 is TGTGCCAGCAGTTACTCACTAGCTGGCGAGCAGTACTTC.